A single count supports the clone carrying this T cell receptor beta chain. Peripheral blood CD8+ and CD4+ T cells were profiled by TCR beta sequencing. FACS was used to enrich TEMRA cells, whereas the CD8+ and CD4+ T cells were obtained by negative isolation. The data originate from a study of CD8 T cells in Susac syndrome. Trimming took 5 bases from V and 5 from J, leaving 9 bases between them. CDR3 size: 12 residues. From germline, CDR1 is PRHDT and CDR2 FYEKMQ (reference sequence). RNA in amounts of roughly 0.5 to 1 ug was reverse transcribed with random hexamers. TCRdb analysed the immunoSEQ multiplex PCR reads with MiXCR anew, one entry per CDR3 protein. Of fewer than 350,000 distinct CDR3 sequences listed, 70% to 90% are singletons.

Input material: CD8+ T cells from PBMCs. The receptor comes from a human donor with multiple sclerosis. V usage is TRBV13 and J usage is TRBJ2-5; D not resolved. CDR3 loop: CASSRARETQYF. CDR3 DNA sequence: TGTGCCAGCAGCCGTGCACGCGAGACCCAGTACTTC.